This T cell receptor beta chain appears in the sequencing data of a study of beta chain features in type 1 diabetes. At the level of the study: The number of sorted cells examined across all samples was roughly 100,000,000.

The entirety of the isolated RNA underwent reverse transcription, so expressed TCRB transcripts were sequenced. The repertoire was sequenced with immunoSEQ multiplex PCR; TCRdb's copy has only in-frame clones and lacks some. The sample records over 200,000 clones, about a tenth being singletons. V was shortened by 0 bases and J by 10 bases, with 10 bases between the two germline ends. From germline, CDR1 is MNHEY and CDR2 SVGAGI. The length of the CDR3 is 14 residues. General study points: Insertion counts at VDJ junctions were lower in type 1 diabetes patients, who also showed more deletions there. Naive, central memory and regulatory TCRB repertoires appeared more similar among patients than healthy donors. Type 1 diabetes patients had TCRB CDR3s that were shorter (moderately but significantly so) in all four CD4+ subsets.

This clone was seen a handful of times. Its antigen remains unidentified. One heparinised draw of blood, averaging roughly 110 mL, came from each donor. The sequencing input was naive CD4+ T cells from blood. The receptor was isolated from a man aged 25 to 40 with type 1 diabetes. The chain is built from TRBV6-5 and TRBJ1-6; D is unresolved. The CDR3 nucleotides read TGTGCCAGCAGTTACTCGAGCCCGGGGTCACCCCTCCACTTT. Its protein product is CASSYSSPGSPLHF.